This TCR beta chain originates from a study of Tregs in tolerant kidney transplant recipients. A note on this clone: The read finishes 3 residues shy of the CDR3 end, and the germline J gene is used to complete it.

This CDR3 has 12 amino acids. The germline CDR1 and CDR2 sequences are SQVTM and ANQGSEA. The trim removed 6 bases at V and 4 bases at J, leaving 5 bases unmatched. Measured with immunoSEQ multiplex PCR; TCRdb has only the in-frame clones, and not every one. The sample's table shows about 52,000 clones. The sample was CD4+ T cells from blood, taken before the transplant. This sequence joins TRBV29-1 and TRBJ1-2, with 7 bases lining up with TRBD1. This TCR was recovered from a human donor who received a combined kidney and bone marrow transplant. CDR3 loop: CSVDRDLYGYTF. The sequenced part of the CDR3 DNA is TGCAGCGTCGACAGGGATCTCTATGGC.